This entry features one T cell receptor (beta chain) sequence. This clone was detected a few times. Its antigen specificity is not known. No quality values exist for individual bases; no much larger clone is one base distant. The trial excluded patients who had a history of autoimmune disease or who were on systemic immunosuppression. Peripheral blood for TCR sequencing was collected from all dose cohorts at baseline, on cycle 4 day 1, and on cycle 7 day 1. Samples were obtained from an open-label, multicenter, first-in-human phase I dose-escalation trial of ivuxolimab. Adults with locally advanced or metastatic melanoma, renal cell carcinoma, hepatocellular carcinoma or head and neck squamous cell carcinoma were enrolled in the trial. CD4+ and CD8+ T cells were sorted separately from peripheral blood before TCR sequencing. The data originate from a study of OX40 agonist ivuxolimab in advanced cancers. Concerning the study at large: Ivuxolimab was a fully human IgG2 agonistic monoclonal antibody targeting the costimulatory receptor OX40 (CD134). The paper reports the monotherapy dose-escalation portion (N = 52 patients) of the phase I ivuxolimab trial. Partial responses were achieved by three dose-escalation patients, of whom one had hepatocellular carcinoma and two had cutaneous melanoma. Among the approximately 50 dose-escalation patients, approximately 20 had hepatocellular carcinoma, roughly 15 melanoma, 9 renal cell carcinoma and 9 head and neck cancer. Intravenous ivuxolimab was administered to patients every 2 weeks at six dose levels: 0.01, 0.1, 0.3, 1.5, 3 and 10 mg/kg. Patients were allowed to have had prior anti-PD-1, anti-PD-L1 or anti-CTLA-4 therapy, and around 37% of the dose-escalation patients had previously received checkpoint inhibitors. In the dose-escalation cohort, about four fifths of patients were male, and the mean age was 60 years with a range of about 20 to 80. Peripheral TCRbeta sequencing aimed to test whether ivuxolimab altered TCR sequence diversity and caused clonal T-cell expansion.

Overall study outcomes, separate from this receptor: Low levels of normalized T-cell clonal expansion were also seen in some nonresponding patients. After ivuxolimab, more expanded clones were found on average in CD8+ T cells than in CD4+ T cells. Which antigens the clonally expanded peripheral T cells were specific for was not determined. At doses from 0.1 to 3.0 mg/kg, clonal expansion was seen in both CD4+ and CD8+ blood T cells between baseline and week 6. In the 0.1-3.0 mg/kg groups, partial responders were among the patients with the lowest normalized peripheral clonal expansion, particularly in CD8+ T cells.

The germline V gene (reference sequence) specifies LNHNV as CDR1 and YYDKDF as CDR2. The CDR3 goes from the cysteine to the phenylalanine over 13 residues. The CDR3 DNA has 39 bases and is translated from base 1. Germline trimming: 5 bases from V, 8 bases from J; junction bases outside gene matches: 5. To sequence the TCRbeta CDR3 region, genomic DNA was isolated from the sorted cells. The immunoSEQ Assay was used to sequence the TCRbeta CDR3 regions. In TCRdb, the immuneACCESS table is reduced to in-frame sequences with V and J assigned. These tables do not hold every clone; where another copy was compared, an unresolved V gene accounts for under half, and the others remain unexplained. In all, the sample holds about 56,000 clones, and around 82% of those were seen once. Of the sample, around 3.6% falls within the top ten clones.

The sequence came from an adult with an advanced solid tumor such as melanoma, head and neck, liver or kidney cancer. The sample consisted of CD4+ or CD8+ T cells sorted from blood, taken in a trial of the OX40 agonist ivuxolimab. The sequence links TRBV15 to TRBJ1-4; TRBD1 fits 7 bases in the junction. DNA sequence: TGTGCCACCAGCCTACAGGGGAGGGAAAAACTGTTTTTT. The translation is CATSLQGREKLFF.